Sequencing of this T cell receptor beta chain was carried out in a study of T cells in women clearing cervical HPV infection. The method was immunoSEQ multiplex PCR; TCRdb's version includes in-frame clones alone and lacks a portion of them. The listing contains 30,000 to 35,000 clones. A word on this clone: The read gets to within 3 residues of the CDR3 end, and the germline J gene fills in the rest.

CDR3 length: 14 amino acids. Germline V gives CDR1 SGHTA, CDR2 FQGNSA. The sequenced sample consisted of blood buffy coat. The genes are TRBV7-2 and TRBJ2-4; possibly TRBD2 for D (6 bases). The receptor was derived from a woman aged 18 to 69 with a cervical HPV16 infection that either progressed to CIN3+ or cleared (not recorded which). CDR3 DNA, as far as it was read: TGTGCCAGCAGCCCTGTCGGGGGAACCTATGGT. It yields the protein CASSPVGGTYG. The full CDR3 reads CASSPVGGTYGQYF.